These T cell receptor beta chains were read from a single sample in a study of blood T cell repertoires in COVID-19. Libraries were prepared by immunoSEQ multiplex PCR; TCRdb keeps only in-frame clonotypes and omits some of them. Of fewer than 110,000 clones listed, around 92% are singletons. Sequencing was performed on peripheral blood. The receptors stem from a man between 40 and 49 years old with active or convalescent COVID-19. The CDR3 runs from the conserved cysteine through the conserved F or W. A D gene is named only where the DNA matches it firmly. Clone size is not always given. Where it is, it says once, few, many or a class for expanded clones.

TRBV18,TRBJ2-1,-,TRBD2,CASSPPAGGPFLNDNNEQFF,TGTGCCAGCTCACCCCCAGCGGGAGGGCCGTTTCTAAATGACAACAATGAGCAGTTCTTC
TRBV9,TRBJ2-5,-,TRBD2,CASSAIAGGETQYF,TGTGCCAGCAGCGCCATAGCGGGAGGCGAGACCCAGTACTTC
TRBV10-3,TRBJ2-7,-,TRBD1,CAISAQGAYEQYF,TGTGCCATCTCCGCCCAGGGGGCCTACGAGCAGTACTTC
TRBV7-3,TRBJ1-3,-,-,CASSLEVVDTIYF,TGTGCCAGCAGCTTAGAGGTAGTGGACACCATATATTTT
TRBV5-6,TRBJ1-2,-,-,CASSLRYGYTF,TGTGCCAGCAGCTTGCGCTATGGCTACACCTTC
TRBV11-1,TRBJ2-1,-,TRBD1,CASSPSWDRHNEQFF,TGTGCCAGCAGCCCAAGCTGGGACAGACACAATGAGCAGTTCTTC
TRBV7-9,TRBJ1-2,-,TRBD1,CASSVGQNYGYTF,TGTGCCAGCAGCGTGGGACAGAACTATGGCTACACCTTC
TRBV7-6,TRBJ1-3,-,-,CASSPTPAGNTIYF,TGTGCCAGCAGCCCAACCCCGGCTGGAAACACCATATATTTT
TRBV28,TRBJ2-1,once,-,CATKEEGYHNEQFF,TGTGCCACCAAGGAAGAGGGATATCACAATGAGCAGTTCTTC
TRBV5-6,TRBJ2-2,once,-,CASSLPIGELFF,TGTGCCAGCAGCTTGCCCATCGGGGAGCTGTTTTTT
TRBV19,TRBJ1-1,-,TRBD1,CASSIKAGQGASEAFF,TGTGCCAGTAGTATAAAAGCGGGACAGGGGGCATCTGAAGCTTTCTTT
TRBV24-1,TRBJ2-1,-,TRBD2,CATSDHVAGETYNEQFF,TGTGCCACCAGTGACCATGTAGCGGGAGAAACCTACAATGAGCAGTTCTTC
TRBV6-2/TRBV6-3,TRBJ1-3,-,-,CASSYWQTGEPFF,TGTGCCAGCAGTTACTGGCAGACGGGAGAACCTTTTTTT
TRBV27,TRBJ1-6,-,TRBD1,CASSLREGGLSPLHF,TGTGCCAGCAGTCTTCGTGAAGGGGGCCTTTCACCCCTCCACTTT
TRBV28,TRBJ1-2,few,TRBD1,CASSSRGPFHGYTF,TGTGCCAGCAGTTCCAGGGGGCCTTTTCATGGCTACACCTTC
TRBV7-3,TRBJ2-7,-,TRBD1,CASSYAGGGYEQYF,TGTGCCAGCAGCTATGCAGGGGGCGGATACGAGCAGTACTTC
TRBV15,TRBJ1-1,-,-,CATSGRDTEPTEAFF,TGTGCCACCAGCGGGAGGGACACAGAACCCACTGAAGCTTTCTTT
TRBV28,TRBJ2-2,-,TRBD1,CASSFRTGINTGELFF,TGTGCCAGCAGTTTCAGGACAGGCATTAACACCGGGGAGCTGTTTTTT
TRBV28,TRBJ2-7,-,-,CASSLGTLPYEQYF,TGTGCCAGCAGTTTGGGGACACTACCTTACGAGCAGTACTTC
TRBV6-6,TRBJ1-2,-,TRBD1,CASTWDRDYYGYTF,TGTGCCAGCACCTGGGACAGGGATTACTATGGCTACACCTTC
TRBV7-9,TRBJ2-3,-,-,CASSLGATRERSTDTQYF,TGTGCCAGCAGCTTAGGAGCCACCCGGGAGCGGAGCACAGATACGCAGTATTTT
TRBV5-1,TRBJ2-5,-,-,CASSLSGETQYF,TGCGCCAGCAGCTTGTCAGGGGAGACCCAGTACTTC
TRBV18,TRBJ1-2,-,-,CASSPNLNSGGYTF,TGTGCCAGCTCACCGAACCTAAACTCCGGGGGCTACACCTTC
TRBV5-8,TRBJ2-2,-,-,CASRRAGNTGELFF,TGTGCCAGCCGGCGGGCGGGGAACACCGGGGAGCTGTTTTTT
TRBV12-3/TRBV12-4,TRBJ1-1,-,-,CASSRTGTEAFF,TGTGCCAGCAGTCGTACCGGGACAGAAGCTTTCTTT
TRBV29-1,TRBJ2-5,-,-,CSVAALGAGESQYF,TGCAGCGTTGCCGCACTAGGGGCAGGGGAGTCCCAGTACTTC
TRBV20-1,TRBJ2-7,-,TRBD2,CSASSGRSSSYEQYF,TGCAGTGCTAGTAGCGGGAGGTCTAGCTCCTACGAGCAGTACTTC
TRBV24-1,TRBJ2-7,-,-,CATSRAGAYEQYF,TGTGCCACCAGCAGGGCAGGGGCCTACGAGCAGTACTTC
TRBV30,TRBJ2-7,-,-,CAWSQRQGNEQYF,TGTGCCTGGAGCCAGAGGCAGGGAAACGAGCAGTACTTC
TRBV6-5,TRBJ1-2,once,TRBD1,CASGTGPKPTF,TGTGCCAGCGGGACAGGGCCCAAGCCCACCTTC
TRBV5-4,TRBJ2-1,-,TRBD1,CASSSQGAPTYNEQFF,TGTGCCAGCAGTTCCCAGGGGGCGCCCACCTACAATGAGCAGTTCTTC
TRBV28,TRBJ1-2,once,-,CASSPNEGYGYTF,TGTGCCAGCAGTCCGAATGAGGGTTATGGCTACACCTTC
TRBV24-1,TRBJ2-1,-,TRBD2,CATSDLGVTSRTSYYNEQFF,TGTGCCACCAGTGATTTGGGCGTGACTAGCCGAACATCATATTACAATGAGCAGTTCTTC
TRBV2,TRBJ2-7,-,TRBD1,CASSDRGSSYEQYF,TGTGCCAGCAGCGACAGGGGGAGCTCCTACGAGCAGTACTTC
TRBV28,TRBJ2-6,once,TRBD1,CASSPGDSSGANVLTF,TGTGCCAGCAGCCCCGGGGACAGCTCTGGGGCCAACGTCCTGACTTTC
TRBV5-1,TRBJ2-3,-,TRBD2,CASSSRTSGTDTQYF,TGCGCCAGCAGCTCGCGGACTAGCGGGACAGATACGCAGTATTTT
TRBV5-6,TRBJ1-1,-,-,CASSSTNTNTEAFF,TGTGCCAGCAGCTCCACAAATACGAACACTGAAGCTTTCTTT
TRBV5-1,TRBJ1-1,-,TRBD1,CASRQGTNTEAFF,TGCGCCAGCAGACAGGGGACGAACACTGAAGCTTTCTTT
TRBV3-1/TRBV3-2,TRBJ2-4,-,-,CASSRLQGSGDIQYF,TGTGCCAGCAGCCGACTACAGGGGTCGGGGGACATTCAGTACTTC
TRBV10-1,TRBJ2-7,-,TRBD1,CASSEPDREYEQYF,TGCGCCAGCAGTGAGCCGGACAGGGAGTACGAGCAGTACTTC
TRBV28,TRBJ2-7,-,-,CASTPIGRGKTYEQYF,TGTGCCAGCACCCCTATCGGTAGGGGAAAAACCTACGAGCAGTACTTC
TRBV5-1,TRBJ2-7,-,-,CASSLAAGVGSYEQYF,TGCGCCAGCAGCTTGGCGGCAGGGGTTGGAAGCTACGAGCAGTACTTC
TRBV20-1,TRBJ2-7,-,-,CQAEGREQYF,TGCCAAGCGGAGGGGCGCGAGCAGTACTTC
TRBV5-1,TRBJ1-4,-,-,CASSLARWGAGEKLFF,TGCGCCAGCAGCTTGGCCCGTTGGGGCGCCGGTGAAAAACTGTTTTTT
TRBV12-3/TRBV12-4,TRBJ1-1,once,-,CASSFAERTEAFF,TGTGCCAGCAGTTTTGCCGAGCGAACGGAAGCTTTCTTT